Listed below are T cell receptor beta chains from one sample, sequenced in a study of T cell responses to AZD1222 COVID-19 vaccine. Sequencing was performed with immunoSEQ multiplex PCR; in TCRdb, only in-frame clones are kept and a portion is missing. The table lists roughly 80,000 clones, around 89% of them singletons. The sample in question was peripheral blood, obtained on day 0 of AZD1222 vaccination. These receptors were collected from an adult in good health. CDR3s include the opening cysteine and the closing phenylalanine or tryptophan. Each record gives: V gene, clone size, D gene, J gene, CDR3 DNA, CDR3 protein. D genes are given only for firm matches. Clone size is not always given. Where it is, it says once, few, many or a class for expanded clones.

>TRBV28|-|-|TRBJ2-7
TGTGCCAGCAGTTCAAACACCTACGAGCAGTACTTC
CASSSNTYEQYF
>TRBV21-1|-|-|TRBJ2-1
TGTGCCAGCAGCAAAGTTAGTCGGGTCTACAATGAGCAGTTCTTC
CASSKVSRVYNEQFF
>TRBV6-5|once|-|TRBJ1-6
TGTGCCAGCAGCCTTCGGGTCTCGGGCTCACCCCTCCACTTT
CASSLRVSGSPLHF
>TRBV30|-|-|TRBJ1-1
TGTGCCTGGAGGACAGCGAGTTTCACTGAAGCTTTCTTT
CAWRTASFTEAFF
>TRBV19|-|-|TRBJ2-3
TGTGCCAGTAGTGCACTCAGCACAGATACGCAGTATTTT
CASSALSTDTQYF
>TRBV9|-|-|TRBJ1-6
TGTGCCAGCAGCGGGGGGGGTAAATCACCCCTCCACTTT
CASSGGGKSPLHF
>TRBV7-9|-|TRBD1|TRBJ2-3
TGTGCCAGCAGCCCCGGGACAGGGGATCTAGATACGCAGTATTTT
CASSPGTGDLDTQYF
>TRBV2|many|-|TRBJ1-2
TGTGCCAGCAGCCCGGGCCGCATCGGGGGCTACACCTTC
CASSPGRIGGYTF
>TRBV3-1/TRBV3-2|-|TRBD1|TRBJ1-4
TGTGCCAGCAGCCGCAGGGGGCAAAATGAAAAACTGTTTTTT
CASSRRGQNEKLFF
>TRBV3-1/TRBV3-2|-|-|TRBJ2-4
TGTGCCAGCAGCCAAACAGGTTCGGAAAACATTCAGTACTTC
CASSQTGSENIQYF
>TRBV7-2|-|TRBD1|TRBJ1-2
TGTGCCAGCAGCTGGGGTACAGGGGCGGATGGCTACACCTTC
CASSWGTGADGYTF
>TRBV2|-|-|TRBJ1-2
TGTGCCAGCAGTGGGAGGAGGGAGTTGGCTGTCGATGGCTACACCTTC
CASSGRRELAVDGYTF
>TRBV3-1/TRBV3-2|-|-|TRBJ1-2
TGTGCCAGCAGCCAAGGAGCCACCCCCCACTATGGCTACACCTTC
CASSQGATPHYGYTF
>TRBV5-6|-|TRBD1|TRBJ2-7
TGTGCCAGCAGCCCTAGACAGGGCCTAGACGAGCAGTACTTC
CASSPRQGLDEQYF
>TRBV19|-|TRBD2|TRBJ2-1
TGTGCCAGTAGCCGACTAGCGGGGAGCTCCTACAATGAGCAGTTCTTC
CASSRLAGSSYNEQFF
>TRBV7-9|-|-|TRBJ1-1
TGTGCCAGCAGCTTCTTTCCCGCGTGGACGGCGGGGGACACTGAAGCTTTCTTT
CASSFFPAWTAGDTEAFF
>TRBV5-1|once|-|TRBJ2-3
TGCGCCAGCAGCTTGGCATATACGCAGTATTTT
CASSLAYTQYF
>TRBV24-1|-|-|TRBJ2-1
TGTGCCACCAGTAGAGGGAATGAGCAGTTCTTC
CATSRGNEQFF
>TRBV28|-|TRBD1|TRBJ2-1
TGTGCCAGCAGTCGCTCCCCCTCTGGGACAGGGGGTAGCAGGGAGCAGTTCTTC
CASSRSPSGTGGSREQFF
>TRBV12-3/TRBV12-4|once|-|TRBJ1-2
TGTGCCAGCAGTTTAAGTGCAAGGACCTTCTTC
CASSLSARTFF
>TRBV5-6|-|-|TRBJ1-6
TGTGCCAGCACAGGGAGGCGTAATTCACCCCTCCACTTT
CASTGRRNSPLHF
>TRBV30|-|-|TRBJ1-1
TGTGCCTGGAGGTGGGGAGCAGGGAGCACTGAAGCTTTCTTT
CAWRWGAGSTEAFF
>TRBV5-6|-|-|TRBJ2-3
TGTGCCAGCAGCTTGTGGGGCGCAGGGAGTGCAGATACGCAGTATTTT
CASSLWGAGSADTQYF
>TRBV6-6|-|-|TRBJ1-1
TGTGCCAGCAGGCCTTTGGAGTACACTGAAGCTTTCTTT
CASRPLEYTEAFF
>TRBV4-1|-|-|TRBJ1-3
TGCGCCAGCAGCCAAGATCTTAGAAACTCTGGAAACACCATATATTTT
CASSQDLRNSGNTIYF
>TRBV7-8|-|-|TRBJ2-7
TGTGCCAGCAGCTCAGACCAGGGGGGCTGGTACGAGCAGTACTTC
CASSSDQGGWYEQYF
>TRBV6-5|-|-|TRBJ1-2
TGTGCCAGCAGTTCGCAAGTCGGGGGGGGCAACTATGGCTACACCTTC
CASSSQVGGGNYGYTF
>TRBV6-5|-|TRBD1|TRBJ1-2
TGTGCCAGCAGTCAGGACCGGGACAGCCACTATGGCTACACCTTC
CASSQDRDSHYGYTF